This entry features one TCR beta chain sequence. The antigen is undetermined. The record originates from a study of vaccination effects on CD4 cells after COVID-19. Study in general: Two convalescent patients provided samples 16 days and one week prevaccination. Study results and limitations: Early timepoints after infection were absent, and convalescent patients were few in the study.

Sequencing followed a ViraFEST assay step that expanded antigen-specific CD4+ T cells with viral peptide pools. At the end of nine to ten days of culture, CD4+ T cells were isolated. A PCR test confirmed that the person had SARS-CoV-2 infection between March and December 2020. V shed 6 bases and J shed 1 base, with 16 bases lying between them. This CDR3 is built from 14 residues. Germline V CDR1 and CDR2: GTSNPN, SVGIG (reference sequence). Sequencing was performed with immunoSEQ multiplex PCR; in TCRdb, only in-frame clones are kept and a portion is missing. The table includes more than 35,000 clones, approximately 70% detected once.

This TCR derives from a human donor who had a prior SARS-CoV-2 infection. The source was CD4+ T cells from PBMCs cultured with a peptide pool, collected before COVID-19 vaccination. This rearrangement joins TRBV30 to TRBJ2-7; D gene unclear. This chain's CDR3 is CACQIQFISYEQYF. The CDR3 DNA sequence: TGTGCCTGCCAAATACAGTTTATTTCCTACGAGCAGTACTTC.